The source of this TCR beta chain is a study of blood T cell repertoires in COVID-19. At the level of the study: Italy, Spain and the United States were the sources of the convalescent and acute COVID-19 samples.

This clone was detected many times. With 8 bases clipped from V and 2 bases from J, the junction kept 3 bases outside the gene matches. Germline CDR1 and CDR2: LNHDA and SQIVND (reference sequence). The CDR3 extends over 14 amino acids. In the original processing: Estimation of nucleated cell counts relied on the amplification of reference gene primers. The assay was immunoSEQ multiplex PCR, and TCRdb's table has in-frame clones only and misses some. V, J and clone size derive from that table, while D and trimming were established from the DNA sequence. The sample lists over 120,000 clones, 80% to 90% occurring once.

This clonotype was obtained from a woman aged 45 to 65 with active or convalescent COVID-19. Sequencing used peripheral blood. The gene calls are TRBV19 and TRBJ2-6, with 7 bases matching TRBD1. DNA of the CDR3: TGTGCCAGTTCACAGGGGACTGGGGCCAACGTCCTGACTTTC. Translated, it gives CASSQGTGANVLTF.